Listed below are T cell receptor beta chains from one sample, sequenced in a study of radiation and T cells in renal cell carcinoma. Data came from immunoSEQ multiplex PCR; TCRdb stores just in-frame clones and leaves some out. The sample shows about 140,000 clones, over 65% of them seen only once. The sample consisted of blood, taken from a patient whose treatment included radiotherapy and nephrectomy. The receptors shown here come from a woman aged 45 to 65 with renal cell carcinoma. Both conserved end residues are trimmed from each CDR3. The D gene is left open where the match is weak. Some rows mark clone size as missing; the rest say once, few, many or name a class of expanded clone.

size	D	V	CDR3
few	TRBD2	TRBV4-3	ASSAGGIYNEQF
.	.	TRBV25-1	ASSVSGAHGYT
.	TRBD2	TRBV7-8	ASSPTSGGAGDTQY
once	.	TRBV19	ASSPWGGAIGYT
once	.	TRBV30	ASSRYTDTQY
.	.	TRBV5-1	ASSLLQANTEAF
.	.	TRBV10-3	AISPGGDEQF
.	.	TRBV10-2	ALSRDGYEQY
.	.	TRBV7-2	ASSPIQAGATDTQY
.	.	TRBV29-1	SVSEGYEQY
.	.	TRBV20-1	SAPGPWEQY
.	TRBD2	TRBV7-2	ASRVKAGVGTGELF
few	.	TRBV4-3	ASSQDRWKANQPQH
.	TRBD1	TRBV27	ASSPVQGYEQY
.	.	TRBV9	ASSVERGTEAF
.	.	TRBV2	ASSLVLAPLH
.	.	TRBV19	ASRPGHLLRSDTEAF
.	TRBD1	TRBV6-1	ASSEASSGTGPYEQY
.	.	TRBV5-1	ASSFTYEQY
.	.	TRBV5-1	ASSLDGGPGANVLT
.	.	TRBV5-1	ASSLGTALVS
.	.	TRBV7-9	ASSFVGPNYGYT
.	.	TRBV6-5	ASSYRPGEYTGELF
.	.	TRBV6-6	ASTPGANNYEQY
.	.	TRBV6-5	AIGTASYNPQH
.	TRBD2	TRBV6-6	ASSPGLAVPDTQY
once	TRBD2	TRBV4-2	ASSQEGGSNEQY
.	TRBD1	TRBV10-2	ASLGDRGETEAF
.	.	TRBV19	ASMGNSYEQY
.	.	TRBV29-1	SVGHGPTNEKLF
.	TRBD1	TRBV30	AWSGQGNTEAF
.	TRBD2	TRBV7-8	ASSPTSGRSPQY
.	TRBD1	TRBV13	ASSLATGLGGGANVLT
.	TRBD1	TRBV29-1	SVDRNGQGAF
.	TRBD2	TRBV4-3	ASSQVLAGGDYEQY
.	.	TRBV5-6	ASNVPGTEQF
.	.	TRBV18	ASSPLGEGNTIY
.	.	TRBV5-1	ASSLRGDGTGELF
.	TRBD1	TRBV9	ASSPGQGNQPQH
.	.	TRBV10-1	ASSESLGTGELF
.	.	TRBV14	ASSQFSGQNQPQH
.	.	TRBV2	ASSSVYEQY
.	.	TRBV7-8	ASSLGRGNSYEQY
.	TRBD1	TRBV30	AWSADRGEKLF
once	.	TRBV6-5	ASKFFRHTGELF
.	.	TRBV5-1	ASSLLDSGNTIY
.	.	TRBV25-1	ASSAWRQYSNQPQH
.	.	TRBV5-1	ASSPGVSSGNTIY
.	.	TRBV9	ASSVAGVRHTEAF
.	.	TRBV5-1	ASSLEQNTGELF
.	TRBD1	TRBV4-1	ASSEEDRDLGAF
.	.	TRBV7-2	ASSEQATNEKLF
once	TRBD1	TRBV6-6	ASSYPYTGTGDEQY
.	.	TRBV9	ASSVEGRASYNSPLH
.	.	TRBV7-2	ASSLNSPHQPQH
.	.	TRBV5-4	ASSLGRQPEAF
.	.	TRBV19	ASAPWTGELF
few	.	TRBV18	ASSPTGGYTEAF